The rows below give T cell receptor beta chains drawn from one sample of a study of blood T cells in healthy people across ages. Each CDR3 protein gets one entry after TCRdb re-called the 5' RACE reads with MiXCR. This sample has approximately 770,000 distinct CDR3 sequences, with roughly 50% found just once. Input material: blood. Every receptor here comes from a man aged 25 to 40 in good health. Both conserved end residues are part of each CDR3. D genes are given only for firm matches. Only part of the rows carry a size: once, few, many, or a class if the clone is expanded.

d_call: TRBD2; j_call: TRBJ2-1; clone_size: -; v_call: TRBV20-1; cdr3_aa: CSARGGLAGYNEQFF; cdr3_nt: TGCAGTGCTAGGGGGGGACTAGCGGGGTACAATGAGCAGTTCTTC
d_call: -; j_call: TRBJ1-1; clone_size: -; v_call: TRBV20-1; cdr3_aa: CSAMQHTEAFF; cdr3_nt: TGCAGTGCTATGCAACACACTGAAGCTTTCTTT
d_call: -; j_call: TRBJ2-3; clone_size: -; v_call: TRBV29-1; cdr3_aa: CSVEGRDLDTQYF; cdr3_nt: TGCAGCGTTGAAGGTCGGGATCTAGATACGCAGTATTTT
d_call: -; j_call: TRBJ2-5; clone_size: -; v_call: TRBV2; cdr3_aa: CATPGRGGQETQYF; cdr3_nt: TGTGCCACACCCGGGCGGGGCGGCCAAGAGACCCAGTACTTC
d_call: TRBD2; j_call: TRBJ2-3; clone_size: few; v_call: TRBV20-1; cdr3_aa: CSARVQPGLEFPDTQYF; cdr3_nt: TGCAGTGCTAGAGTCCAACCGGGACTAGAGTTCCCAGATACGCAGTATTTT
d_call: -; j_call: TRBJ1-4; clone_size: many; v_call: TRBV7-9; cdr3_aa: CASSPTAALGEKLFF; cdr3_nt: TGTGCCAGCAGCCCGACAGCAGCCCTTGGAGAAAAACTGTTTTTT
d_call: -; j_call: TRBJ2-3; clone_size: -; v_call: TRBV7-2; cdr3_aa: CASSPRSIDRWTPSTDTQYF; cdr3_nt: TGTGCCAGCAGCCCCCGGTCGATCGACAGGTGGACACCTAGCACAGATACGCAGTATTTT
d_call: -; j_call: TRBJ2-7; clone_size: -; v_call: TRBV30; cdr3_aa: CAWGGQAYEQYF; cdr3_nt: TGTGCTTGGGGAGGACAGGCCTACGAGCAGTACTTC
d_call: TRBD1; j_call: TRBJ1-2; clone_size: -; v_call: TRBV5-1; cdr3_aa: CASSSSIGQGGGYTF; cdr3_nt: TGCGCCAGCAGCTCAAGTATCGGACAGGGCGGTGGCTACACCTTC
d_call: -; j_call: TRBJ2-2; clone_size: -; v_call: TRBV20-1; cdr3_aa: CSASKVDGGELFF; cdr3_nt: TGCAGTGCTAGCAAAGTGGACGGCGGGGAGCTGTTTTTT
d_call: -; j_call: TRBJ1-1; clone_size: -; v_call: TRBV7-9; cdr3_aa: CASSLALGGVNTEAFF; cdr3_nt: TGTGCCAGCAGCTTAGCGCTGGGGGGGGTGAACACTGAAGCTTTCTTT
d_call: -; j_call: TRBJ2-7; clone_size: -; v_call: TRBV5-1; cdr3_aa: CASSLAVGSSYEQYF; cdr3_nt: TGCGCCAGCAGCTTGGCGGTTGGGAGCTCCTACGAGCAGTACTTC
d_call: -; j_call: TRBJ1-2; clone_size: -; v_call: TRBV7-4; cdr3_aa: CASSSWTDRYGYTF; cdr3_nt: TGTGCCAGCAGCTCATGGACAGACCGCTATGGCTACACCTTC
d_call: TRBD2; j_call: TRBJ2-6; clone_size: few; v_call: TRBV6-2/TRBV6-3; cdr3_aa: CASSSRGAGANVLTF; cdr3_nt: TGTGCCAGCAGTTCCCGGGGGGCTGGGGCCAACGTCCTGACTTTC
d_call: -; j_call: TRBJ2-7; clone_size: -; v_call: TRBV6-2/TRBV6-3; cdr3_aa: CASSQGTGVQYF; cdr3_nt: TGTGCCAGCAGCCAGGGAACGGGCGTGCAGTACTTC
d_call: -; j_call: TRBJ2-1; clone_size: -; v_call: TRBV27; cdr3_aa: CASSPGYYNEQFF; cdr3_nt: TGTGCCAGCAGTCCAGGGTACTACAATGAGCAGTTCTTC
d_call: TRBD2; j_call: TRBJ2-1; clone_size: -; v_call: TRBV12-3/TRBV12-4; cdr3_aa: CASSLRTSVYNEQFF; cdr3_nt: TGTGCCAGCAGTTTACGAACTAGCGTATACAATGAGCAGTTCTTC
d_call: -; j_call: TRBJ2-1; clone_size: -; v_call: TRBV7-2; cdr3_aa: CASSWDSESYNEQFF; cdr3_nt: TGTGCCAGCAGCTGGGACTCCGAGTCCTACAATGAGCAGTTCTTC